One sample yielded the 16 T cell receptor beta chains listed below, sequenced in a study of blood T cell repertoires in COVID-19. The assay was immunoSEQ multiplex PCR, and TCRdb's table has in-frame clones only and misses some. Of about 41,000 clones in the sample, around 83% were seen once. Sequences were obtained from peripheral blood. The origin of the receptors is an elderly woman with active or convalescent COVID-19.

DNA of the CDR3: TGTGCCAGCAGCGTAGCGGGACAAGGCTACGAGCAGTACTTC. It codes for CASSVAGQGYEQYF. The rearrangement links TRBV9 to TRBJ2-7, with D possibly matching TRBD1 (6 bases). V was trimmed by 0 bases and J by 3 bases, leaving 10 bases between them. The CDR3 has 14 residues. CDR1 and CDR2 from the germline V gene are SGDLS and YYNGEE.

V is TRBV19 and J is TRBJ1-6; TRBD1 might be the D (5 bases). Germline V lookup: CDR1 LNHDA, CDR2 SQIVND (reference sequence). V was trimmed by 5 bases and J by 5 bases, leaving 16 bases between them. CDR3 size: 16 residues. CDR3 nucleotides: TGTGCCAGTAGTTCCCTGGCCGGACAAAATAATTCACCCCTCCACTTT. Amino acid sequence: CASSSLAGQNNSPLHF.

The gene calls are TRBV5-1 and TRBJ2-7; TRBD1 aligns across 9 bases. Germline CDR1 SGHRS, CDR2 YFSETQ. The CDR3 extends over 12 amino acids. Trimming at V came to 4 bases and at J to 7 bases, leaving 3 bases not matched to a gene. The CDR3 coding sequence is TGCGCCAGCAGCGTCGGGACAGGGGAGCAGTACTTC. Residues: CASSVGTGEQYF.

V and J are TRBV9 and TRBJ1-1, with D perhaps matching TRBD1 (6 bases). CDR1 is SGDLS and CDR2 is YYNGEE in the germline V gene. This CDR3 contains 15 residues. V was cut by 4 bases and J by 4 bases, with 17 bases left in between. For the CDR3, the DNA is TGTGCCAGCAGCCGATCGACAGGAACGAGCACTGAAGCTTTCTTT. Residues: CASSRSTGTSTEAFF. Complete variable domain (other parts from reference TRBV9 and TRBJ1-1): DSGVTQTPKHLITATGQRVTLRCSPRSGDLSVYWYQQSLDQGLQFLIQYYNGEERAKGNILERFSAQQFPDLHSELNLSSLELGDSALYFCASSRSTGTSTEAFFGQGTRLTVV.

The chain links TRBV7-9 to TRBJ1-1, with D unclear. This CDR3 is 14 amino acids long. V lost 0 bases to trimming and J lost 6 bases, with 11 bases between them. CDR1 and CDR2 (germline): SEHNR, FQNEAQ (reference sequence). In DNA, the CDR3 is TGTGCCAGCAGCTTAGCTACGGGGTTGGCTGAAGCTTTCTTT. This translates into CASSLATGLAEAFF.

This clone was observed once. Here the CDR3 reads CASSTPLFRQGRTDTQYF. The CDR3, as DNA: TGTGCCAGTAGTACCCCTTTATTCCGACAGGGCCGCACAGATACGCAGTATTTT. The rearrangement uses TRBV19 and TRBJ2-3; TRBD1 aligns across 7 bases. This CDR3 region has 18 residues. V lost 4 bases to trimming and J lost 1 base; unmatched junction nucleotides: 14. Germline CDR1 is LNHDA and CDR2 is SQIVND (reference sequence). Combining the CDR3 with reference TRBV19 and TRBJ2-3 gives the whole variable domain DGGITQSPKYLFRKEGQNVTLSCEQNLNHDAMYWYRQDPGQGLRLIYYSQIVNDFQKGDIAEGYSVSREKKESFPLTVTSAQKNPTAFYLCASSTPLFRQGRTDTQYFGPGTRLTVL.

This clone was counted a single time. The chain links TRBV19 to TRBJ1-2; the match to TRBD1 covers 7 bases. This CDR3 is 13 amino acids long. V lost 6 bases, J lost 5 bases, and 6 bases stayed unmatched. Germline CDR1 LNHDA, CDR2 SQIVND (reference sequence). The CDR3 region is CASSPQGDYGYTF. The CDR3 DNA reads as TGTGCCAGTAGCCCCCAGGGGGATTATGGCTACACCTTC.

The chain links TRBV2 to TRBJ1-1; TRBD1 matches 11 bases. Trimming took 4 bases from V and 5 from J; bases not matched to a gene: 6. The length of the CDR3 is 15 residues. The V gene's germline CDR1 is SNHLY and CDR2 FYNNEI. In DNA, the CDR3 is TGTGCCAGCAGTGGGACAGGGGGCGTAAGGACTGAAGCTTTCTTT. Amino acids: CASSGTGGVRTEAFF.

This chain uses TRBV10-3 with TRBJ2-7, with 9 bases identical to TRBD1. CDR1 is ENHRY and CDR2 is SYGVKD in the germline V gene. V lost 11 bases, J lost 2 bases, and 16 bases stayed unmatched. This CDR3 is 16 amino acids long. CDR3 in DNA: TGTGCCTCCACGAGGACGACAGGGGGTAGTACCTACGAGCAGTACTTC. Amino acid sequence: CASTRTTGGSTYEQYF.

This clone was recorded a few times. The J gene is TRBJ2-3, the V gene TRBV20-1, with D unresolved. CDR3 length: 13 amino acids. V lost 3 bases, J lost 2 bases, and 9 bases lay in between. CDR1 DFQATT and CDR2 SNEGSKA come from the germline V gene (reference sequence). In DNA, the CDR3 is TGCAGTGCTAGTGAGACTTACACAGATACGCAGTATTTT. The encoded protein is CSASETYTDTQYF.

This chain joins TRBV6-2 or TRBV6-3 and TRBJ2-7, with D possibly being TRBD1 (6 bases). CDR1 is MNHEY and CDR2 is SVGEGT in the germline V gene. There are 14 residues in the CDR3. Between the trimmed V and J ends, which lost 1 base and 0 bases, there was a span of 7 bases. The CDR3 region has the DNA TGTGCCAGCAGTTACTGGGACAACTCCTACGAGCAGTACTTC. Translated, it gives CASSYWDNSYEQYF.

The CDR3 DNA reads TGTGCCAGCAGACCTGGACTAGCGGGCGGGGAGCAGTACTTC. This sequence encodes CASRPGLAGGEQYF. The gene calls are TRBV2 and TRBJ2-7; 11 nucleotides match TRBD2. The CDR3 loop spans 14 amino acids. V gave up 6 bases and J gave up 7 bases; unmatched junction bases: 8. The germline CDR1 and CDR2 sequences are SNHLY and FYNNEI.

The V gene is TRBV9, the J gene TRBJ1-1; TRBD1 aligns across 9 bases. This CDR3 is built from 16 residues. The germline V gene encodes CDR1 SGDLS and CDR2 YYNGEE. The junction had 11 bases not matched to a gene; V was cut back by 4 bases and J by 4 bases. CDR3 sequence: CASSPSIQGAGTEAFF. The CDR3, as DNA: TGTGCCAGCAGCCCATCAATACAGGGGGCGGGCACTGAAGCTTTCTTT.

V is TRBV7-3 and J is TRBJ1-1, with a tentative D call TRBD1 (5 bases). This CDR3 comprises 15 residues. The germline V and J ends were trimmed by 4 bases and 6 bases, with 18 bases remaining between them. Germline V gene data show CDR1 as SGHTA and CDR2 as FQGTGA. The CDR3: CASSSFGAGVAEAFF. The CDR3 DNA follows: TGTGCCAGCAGCTCCTTTGGGGCAGGCGTTGCTGAAGCTTTCTTT.

The chain couples TRBV6-5 to TRBJ2-2; a possible D gene is TRBD2 (6 bases). Germline CDR1 and CDR2: MNHEY and SVGAGI. The CDR3 extends over 15 amino acids. V was cut by 8 bases and J by 5 bases, with 18 bases left in between. CDR3 nucleotide sequence: TGTGCCAGCCGATCCCTTGGAGGGGTGACCGGGGAGCTGTTTTTT. It is translated as CASRSLGGVTGELFF.

This clone appeared a few times. The chain is built from TRBV27 and TRBJ2-2, with D unclear. Per the germline V gene, CDR1 is MNHEY and CDR2 is SMNVEV (reference sequence). V was trimmed by 3 bases and J by 6 bases, leaving 8 bases between them. This CDR3 has 13 amino acids. The CDR3 loop reads CASSFRVSGELFF. CDR3 in DNA: TGTGCCAGCAGTTTCCGGGTCTCCGGGGAGCTGTTTTTT.